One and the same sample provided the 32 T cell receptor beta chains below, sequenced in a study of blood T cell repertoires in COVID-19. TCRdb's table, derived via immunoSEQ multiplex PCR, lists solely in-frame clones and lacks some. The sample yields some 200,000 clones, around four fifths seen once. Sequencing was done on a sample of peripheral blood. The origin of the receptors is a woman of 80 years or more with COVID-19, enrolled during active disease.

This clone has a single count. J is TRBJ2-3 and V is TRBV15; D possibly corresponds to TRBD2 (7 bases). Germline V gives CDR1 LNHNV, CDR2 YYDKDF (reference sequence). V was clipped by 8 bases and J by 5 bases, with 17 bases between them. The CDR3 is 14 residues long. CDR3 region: CATAEGGQRDTQYF. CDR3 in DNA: TGTGCCACCGCAGAGGGGGGGCAAAGAGATACGCAGTATTTT.

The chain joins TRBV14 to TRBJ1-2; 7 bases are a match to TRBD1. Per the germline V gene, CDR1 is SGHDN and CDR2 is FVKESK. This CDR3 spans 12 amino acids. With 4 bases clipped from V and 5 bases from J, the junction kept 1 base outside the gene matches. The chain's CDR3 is CASSPQGYGYTF. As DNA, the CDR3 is TGTGCCAGCAGCCCACAGGGGTATGGCTACACCTTC.

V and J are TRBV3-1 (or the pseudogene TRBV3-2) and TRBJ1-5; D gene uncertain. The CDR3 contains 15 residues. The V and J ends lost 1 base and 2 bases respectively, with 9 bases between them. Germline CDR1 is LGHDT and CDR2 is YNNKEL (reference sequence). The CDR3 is CASSQAQLGNQPQHF. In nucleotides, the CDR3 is TGTGCCAGCAGCCAAGCGCAGCTAGGCAATCAGCCCCAGCATTTT.

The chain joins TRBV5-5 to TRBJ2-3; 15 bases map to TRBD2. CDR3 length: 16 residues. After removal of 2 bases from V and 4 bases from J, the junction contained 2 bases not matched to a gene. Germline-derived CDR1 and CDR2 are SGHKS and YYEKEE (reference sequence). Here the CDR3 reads CASSLGTSGGSDTQYF. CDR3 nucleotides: TGTGCCAGCAGCTTAGGGACTAGCGGGGGGTCAGATACGCAGTATTTT.

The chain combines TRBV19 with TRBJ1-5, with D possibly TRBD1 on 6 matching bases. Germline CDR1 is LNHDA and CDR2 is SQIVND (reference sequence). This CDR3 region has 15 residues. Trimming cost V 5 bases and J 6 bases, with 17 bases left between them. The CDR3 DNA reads TGTGCCAGTAGTCGGAACAGGGAAAGTAGTCAGCCCCAGCATTTT. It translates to CASSRNRESSQPQHF.

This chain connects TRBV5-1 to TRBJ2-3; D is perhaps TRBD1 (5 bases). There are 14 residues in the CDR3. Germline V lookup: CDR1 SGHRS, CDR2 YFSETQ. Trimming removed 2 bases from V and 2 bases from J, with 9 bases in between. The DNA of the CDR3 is TGCGCCAGCAGCTTTTCAGGGTTCACAGATACGCAGTATTTT. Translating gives CASSFSGFTDTQYF.

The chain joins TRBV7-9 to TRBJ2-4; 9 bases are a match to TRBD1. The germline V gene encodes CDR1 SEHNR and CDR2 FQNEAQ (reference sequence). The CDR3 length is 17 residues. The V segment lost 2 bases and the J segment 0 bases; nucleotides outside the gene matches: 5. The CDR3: CASSLQGQGLAKNIQYF. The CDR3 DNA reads TGTGCCAGCAGCTTACAGGGACAGGGTCTAGCCAAAAACATTCAGTACTTC.

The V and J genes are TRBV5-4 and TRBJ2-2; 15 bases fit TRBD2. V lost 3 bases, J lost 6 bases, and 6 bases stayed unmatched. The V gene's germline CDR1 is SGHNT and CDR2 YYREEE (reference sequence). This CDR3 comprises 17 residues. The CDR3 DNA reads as TGTGCCAGCAGCTCAGGGACTAGCGGGGGGAGATCCGGGGAGCTGTTTTTT. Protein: CASSSGTSGGRSGELFF.

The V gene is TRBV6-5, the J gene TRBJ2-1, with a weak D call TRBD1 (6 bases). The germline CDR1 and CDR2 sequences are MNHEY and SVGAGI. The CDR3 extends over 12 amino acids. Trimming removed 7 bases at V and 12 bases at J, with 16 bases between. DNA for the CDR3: TGTGCCAGCAATCAAGGGGGAATTGCGCAGTTCTTC. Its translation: CASNQGGIAQFF.

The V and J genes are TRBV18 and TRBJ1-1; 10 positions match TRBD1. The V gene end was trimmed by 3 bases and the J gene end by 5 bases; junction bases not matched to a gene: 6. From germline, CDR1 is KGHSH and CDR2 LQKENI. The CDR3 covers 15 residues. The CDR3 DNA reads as TGTGCCAGCTCACCTGGGACAGGGGATGGAACTGAAGCTTTCTTT. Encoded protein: CASSPGTGDGTEAFF.

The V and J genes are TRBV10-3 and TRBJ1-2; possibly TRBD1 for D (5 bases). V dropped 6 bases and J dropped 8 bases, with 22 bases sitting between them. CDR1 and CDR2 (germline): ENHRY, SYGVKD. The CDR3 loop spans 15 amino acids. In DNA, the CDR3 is TGTGCCATCAGGCAAGAAAGTCAGGGCTCTTGGGGCTACACCTTC. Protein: CAIRQESQGSWGYTF.

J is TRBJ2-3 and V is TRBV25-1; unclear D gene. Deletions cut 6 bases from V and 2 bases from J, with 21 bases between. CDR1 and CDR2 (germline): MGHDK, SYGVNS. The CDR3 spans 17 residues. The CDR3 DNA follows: TGTGCCAGCAGCGCCACCTCGGGTTCTATAAACACAGATACGCAGTATTTT. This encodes CASSATSGSINTDTQYF.

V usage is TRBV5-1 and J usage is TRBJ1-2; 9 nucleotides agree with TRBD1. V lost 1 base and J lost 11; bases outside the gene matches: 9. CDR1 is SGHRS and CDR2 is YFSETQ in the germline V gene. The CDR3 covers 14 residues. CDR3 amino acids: CASSLTAGTGSYTF. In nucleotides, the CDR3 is TGCGCCAGCAGCTTGACAGCCGGGACAGGGAGTTACACCTTC.

The CDR3: CAINRGAGGFTDTQYF. The CDR3 DNA reads as TGTGCCATCAACAGGGGGGCAGGGGGGTTCACAGATACGCAGTATTTT. The V gene is TRBV2, the J gene TRBJ2-3; 8 nucleotides line up with TRBD1. Germline loops: CDR1 SNHLY, CDR2 FYNNEI. CDR3 size: 16 residues. Trimming took 10 bases from V and 2 from J; bases not matched to a gene: 14.

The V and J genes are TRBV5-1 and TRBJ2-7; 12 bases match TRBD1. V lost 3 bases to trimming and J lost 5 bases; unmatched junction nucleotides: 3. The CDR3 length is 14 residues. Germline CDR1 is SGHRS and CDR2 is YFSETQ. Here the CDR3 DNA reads TGCGCCAGCAGCTCGGGACAGGGGGCGAACGAGCAGTACGTC. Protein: CASSSGQGANEQYV.

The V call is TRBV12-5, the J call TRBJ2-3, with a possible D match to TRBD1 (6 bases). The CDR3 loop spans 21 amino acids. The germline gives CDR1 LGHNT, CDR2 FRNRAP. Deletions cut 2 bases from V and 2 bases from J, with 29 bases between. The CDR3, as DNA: TGTGCTAGTGGTTTGATTCCACGAGGGGGACGCCAGGCGTGGCACACAGATACGCAGTATTTT. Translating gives CASGLIPRGGRQAWHTDTQYF. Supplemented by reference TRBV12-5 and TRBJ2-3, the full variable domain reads DARVTQTPRHKVTEMGQEVTMRCQPILGHNTVFWYRQTMMQGLELLAYFRNRAPLDDSGMPKDRFSAEMPDATLATLKIQPSEPRDSAVYFCASGLIPRGGRQAWHTDTQYFGPGTRLTVL.

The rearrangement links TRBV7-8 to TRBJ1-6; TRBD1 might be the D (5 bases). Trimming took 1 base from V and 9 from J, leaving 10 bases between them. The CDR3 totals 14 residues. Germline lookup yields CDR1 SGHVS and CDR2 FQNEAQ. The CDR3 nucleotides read TGTGCCAGCAGCTTAGACAGGTCAGGTTCACCCCTCCACTTT. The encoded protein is CASSLDRSGSPLHF.

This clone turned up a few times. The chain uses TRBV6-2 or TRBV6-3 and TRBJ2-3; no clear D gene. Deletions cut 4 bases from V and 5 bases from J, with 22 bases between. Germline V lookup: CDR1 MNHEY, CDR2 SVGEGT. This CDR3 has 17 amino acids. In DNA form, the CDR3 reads TGTGCCAGCAGTTTTAGCCCTCCACGGTTATTGGGAGATACGCAGTATTTT. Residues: CASSFSPPRLLGDTQYF.

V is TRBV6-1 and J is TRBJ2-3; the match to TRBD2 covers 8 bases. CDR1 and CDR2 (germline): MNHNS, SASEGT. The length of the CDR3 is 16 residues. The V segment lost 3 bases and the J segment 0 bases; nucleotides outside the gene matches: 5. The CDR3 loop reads CASSDPGGSSTDTQYF. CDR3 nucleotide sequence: TGTGCCAGCAGTGACCCGGGGGGGTCTAGCACAGATACGCAGTATTTT.

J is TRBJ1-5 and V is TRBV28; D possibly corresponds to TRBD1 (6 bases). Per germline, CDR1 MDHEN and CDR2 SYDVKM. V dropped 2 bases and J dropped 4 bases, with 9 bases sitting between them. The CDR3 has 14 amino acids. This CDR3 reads CASSLAGVNQPQHF. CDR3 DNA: TGTGCCAGCAGTTTAGCAGGGGTAAATCAGCCCCAGCATTTT.

CDR3 residues: CASSPVSLGNQPQHF. CDR3 nucleotides: TGTGCCAGCTCACCTGTCAGTCTAGGCAATCAGCCCCAGCATTTT. The chain couples TRBV18 to TRBJ1-5; D uncertain. Trimming cost V 3 bases and J 2 bases, with 11 bases left between them. From germline, CDR1 is KGHSH and CDR2 LQKENI. The CDR3 runs 15 residues.

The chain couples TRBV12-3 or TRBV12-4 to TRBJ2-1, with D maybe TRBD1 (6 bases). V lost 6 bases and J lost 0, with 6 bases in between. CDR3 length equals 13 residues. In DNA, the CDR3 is TGTGCCAGCAGGGACAGCTCCTACAATGAGCAGTTCTTC. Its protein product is CASRDSSYNEQFF.

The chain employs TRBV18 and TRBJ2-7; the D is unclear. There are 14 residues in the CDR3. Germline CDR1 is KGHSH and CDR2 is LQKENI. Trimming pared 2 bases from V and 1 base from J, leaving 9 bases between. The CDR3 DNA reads TGTGCCAGCTCACCAGATTGGCAGTCCTACGAGCAGTACTTC. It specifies CASSPDWQSYEQYF. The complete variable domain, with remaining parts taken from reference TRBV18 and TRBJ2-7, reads NAGVMQNPRHLVRRRGQEARLRCSPMKGHSHVYWYRQLPEEGLKFMVYLQKENIIDESGMPKERFSAEFPKEGPSILRIQQVVRGDSAAYFCASSPDWQSYEQYFGPGTRLTVT.

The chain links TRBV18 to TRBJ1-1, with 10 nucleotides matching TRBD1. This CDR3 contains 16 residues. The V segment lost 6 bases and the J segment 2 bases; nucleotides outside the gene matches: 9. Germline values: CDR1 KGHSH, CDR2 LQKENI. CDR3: CASSPMTGGVNTEAFF. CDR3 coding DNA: TGTGCCAGCTCGCCGATGACAGGGGGCGTAAACACTGAAGCTTTCTTT.

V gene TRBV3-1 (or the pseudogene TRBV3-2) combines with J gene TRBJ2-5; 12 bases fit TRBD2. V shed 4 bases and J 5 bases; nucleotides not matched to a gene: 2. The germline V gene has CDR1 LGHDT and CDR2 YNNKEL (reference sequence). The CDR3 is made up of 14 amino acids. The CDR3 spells CASSRLAGEETQYF. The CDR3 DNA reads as TGTGCCAGCAGCCGACTAGCGGGGGAGGAGACCCAGTACTTC.

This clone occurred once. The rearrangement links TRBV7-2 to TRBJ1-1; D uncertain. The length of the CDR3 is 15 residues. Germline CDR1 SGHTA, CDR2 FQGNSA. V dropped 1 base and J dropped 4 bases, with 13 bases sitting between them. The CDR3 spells CASSLGRAGSTEAFF. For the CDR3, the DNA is TGTGCCAGCAGCTTAGGTCGGGCCGGGAGCACTGAAGCTTTCTTT. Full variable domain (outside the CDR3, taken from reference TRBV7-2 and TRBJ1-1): GAGVSQSPSNKVTEKGKDVELRCDPISGHTALYWYRQSLGQGLEFLIYFQGNSAPDKSGLPSDRFSAERTGGSVSTLTIQRTQQEDSAVYLCASSLGRAGSTEAFFGQGTRLTVV.

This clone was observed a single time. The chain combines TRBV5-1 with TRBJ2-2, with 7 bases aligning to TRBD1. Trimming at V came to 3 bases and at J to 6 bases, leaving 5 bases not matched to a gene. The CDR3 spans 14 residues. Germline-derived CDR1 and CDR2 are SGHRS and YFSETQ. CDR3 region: CASSSTGFSGELFF. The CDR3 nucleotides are TGCGCCAGCAGCTCGACAGGGTTTTCCGGGGAGCTGTTTTTT.

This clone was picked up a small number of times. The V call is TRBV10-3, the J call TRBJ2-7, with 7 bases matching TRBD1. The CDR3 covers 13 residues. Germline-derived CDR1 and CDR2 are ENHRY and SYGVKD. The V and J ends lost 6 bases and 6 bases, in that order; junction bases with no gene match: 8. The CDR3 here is CAISSTGYSEQYV. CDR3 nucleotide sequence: TGTGCCATCAGCTCGACAGGGTATTCCGAGCAGTACGTC.

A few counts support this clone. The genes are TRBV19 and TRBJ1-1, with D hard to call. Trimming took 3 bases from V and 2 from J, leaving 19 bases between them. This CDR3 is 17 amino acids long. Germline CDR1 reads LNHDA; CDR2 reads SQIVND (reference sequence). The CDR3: CASSISRIKGENTEAFF. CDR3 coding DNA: TGTGCCAGTAGTATTTCTCGAATTAAGGGAGAAAACACTGAAGCTTTCTTT.

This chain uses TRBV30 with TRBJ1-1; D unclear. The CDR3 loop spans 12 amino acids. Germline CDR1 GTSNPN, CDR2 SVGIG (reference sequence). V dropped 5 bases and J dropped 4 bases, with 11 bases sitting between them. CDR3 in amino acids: CAWGWRPTEAFF. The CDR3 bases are TGTGCCTGGGGCTGGAGACCCACTGAAGCTTTCTTT. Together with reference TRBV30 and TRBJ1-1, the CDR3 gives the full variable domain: SQTIHQWPATLVQPVGSPLSLECTVEGTSNPNLYWYRQAAGRGLQLLFYSVGIGQISSEVPQNLSASRPQDRQFILSSKKLLLSDSGFYLCAWGWRPTEAFFGQGTRLTVV.

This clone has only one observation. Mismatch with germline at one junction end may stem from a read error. In DNA, the CDR3 is TGTGTCAGCAGCTCCATCGGACAGTTATCACCCCTCCACTTT. Protein sequence: CVSSSIGQLSPLHF. V is TRBV28 and J is TRBJ1-6, with D possibly matching TRBD1 (6 bases). The CDR3 runs 14 residues. The germline gives CDR1 MDHEN, CDR2 SYDVKM.

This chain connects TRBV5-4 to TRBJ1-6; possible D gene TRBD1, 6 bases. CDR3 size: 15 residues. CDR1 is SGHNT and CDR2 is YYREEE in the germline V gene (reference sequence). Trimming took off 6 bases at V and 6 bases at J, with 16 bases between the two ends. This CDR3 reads CASTEFGQINSPLHF. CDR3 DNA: TGTGCCAGCACGGAGTTCGGACAGATTAATTCACCCCTCCACTTT.